This TCR beta chain was captured by sequencing in a study of shared clonotypes between healthy human individuals. Sequenced by immunoSEQ multiplex PCR; TCRdb stores in-frame clones only, minus some. Among some 89,000 clones listed, roughly two thirds were seen once. The V and J ends lost 8 bases and 5 bases, in that order; junction bases with no gene match: 5. CDR3 length: 13 residues. Germline V gene sequence: CDR1 SGHNT, CDR2 YENEEA. The specimen was memory CD8+ T cells sorted from blood. Indicated subset: CD45RO+ cells pooled with CCR7-negative TemRA cells. The chain couples TRBV11-3 to TRBJ2-1; 8 bases line up with TRBD1. The sequence was obtained from a man in his thirties or forties in good health. The chain's CDR3 is CASGTGTHNEQFF. The DNA of the CDR3 is TGTGCCAGCGGGACAGGCACCCACAATGAGCAGTTCTTC.